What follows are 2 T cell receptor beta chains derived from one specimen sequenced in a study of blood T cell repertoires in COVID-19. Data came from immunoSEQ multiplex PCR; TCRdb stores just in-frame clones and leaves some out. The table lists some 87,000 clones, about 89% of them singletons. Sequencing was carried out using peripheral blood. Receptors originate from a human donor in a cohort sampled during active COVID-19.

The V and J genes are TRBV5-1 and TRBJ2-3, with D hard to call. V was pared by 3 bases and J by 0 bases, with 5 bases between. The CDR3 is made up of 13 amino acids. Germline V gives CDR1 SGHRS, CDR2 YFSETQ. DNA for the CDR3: TGCGCCAGCAGCTACCAGAGCACAGATACGCAGTATTTT. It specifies CASSYQSTDTQYF.

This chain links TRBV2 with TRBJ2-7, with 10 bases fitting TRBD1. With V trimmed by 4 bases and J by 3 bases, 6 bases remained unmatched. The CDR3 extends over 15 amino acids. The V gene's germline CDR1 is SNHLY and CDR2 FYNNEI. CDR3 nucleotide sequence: TGTGCCAGCAGTGGGGGACAGGGGCGGATCTACGAGCAGTACTTC. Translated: CASSGGQGRIYEQYF.